This T cell receptor (beta chain) was sequenced for a study of blood T cells in healthy people across ages. This clonotype was counted only a few times. Germline is not matched at one junction end, which may reflect a read error. Next came a second PCR, run for about 7 to 12 cycles, which used a sample-barcoded 5' primer along with a J-beta primer mix. TCRdb recomputed calls from the 5' RACE reads with MiXCR, one row per CDR3 protein. The table includes more than 650,000 distinct CDR3 sequences, about 26% detected once. Every sample yielded at least 7 million isolated PBMCs. The CDR3 has 14 residues. Germline assignment: CDR1 SEHNR and CDR2 FQNEAQ (reference sequence). This sample was shared with a second study, whose subject was T cells of mothers and their children. That source adds: According to the study, all extracted RNA entered cDNA synthesis at 1.5 ug per 15 ul. Normalized overlap was always slightly, never significantly, higher in related than unrelated mother-child pairs. No T cell clones of persistent microchimeric origin were detected.

The receptor was derived from a boy aged 5-17 years in good health. V gene TRBV7-9 combines with J gene TRBJ2-1, with D maybe TRBD1 (5 bases). Material for sequencing was blood. The CDR3 nucleotides are TGTGTCAGCTTGCAGGGCGGATCCTACAATGAGCAGTTCTTC. It is translated as CVSLQGGSYNEQFF.